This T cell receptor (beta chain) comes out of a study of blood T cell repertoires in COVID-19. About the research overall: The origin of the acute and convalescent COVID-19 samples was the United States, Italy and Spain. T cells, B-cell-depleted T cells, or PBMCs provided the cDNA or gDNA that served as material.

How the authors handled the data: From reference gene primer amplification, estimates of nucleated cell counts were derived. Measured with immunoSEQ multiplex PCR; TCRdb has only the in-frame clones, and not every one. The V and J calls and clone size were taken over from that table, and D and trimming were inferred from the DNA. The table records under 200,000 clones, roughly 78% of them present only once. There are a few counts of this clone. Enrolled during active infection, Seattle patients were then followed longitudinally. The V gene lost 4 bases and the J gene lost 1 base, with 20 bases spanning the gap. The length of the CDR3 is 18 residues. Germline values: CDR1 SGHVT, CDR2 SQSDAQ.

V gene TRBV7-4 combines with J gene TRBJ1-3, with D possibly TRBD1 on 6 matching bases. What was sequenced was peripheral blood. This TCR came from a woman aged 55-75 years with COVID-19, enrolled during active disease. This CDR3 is CASSSTCTGTLSGNTIYF. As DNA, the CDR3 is TGTGCCAGCAGCTCGACATGCACAGGGACCCTATCTGGAAACACCATATATTTT.